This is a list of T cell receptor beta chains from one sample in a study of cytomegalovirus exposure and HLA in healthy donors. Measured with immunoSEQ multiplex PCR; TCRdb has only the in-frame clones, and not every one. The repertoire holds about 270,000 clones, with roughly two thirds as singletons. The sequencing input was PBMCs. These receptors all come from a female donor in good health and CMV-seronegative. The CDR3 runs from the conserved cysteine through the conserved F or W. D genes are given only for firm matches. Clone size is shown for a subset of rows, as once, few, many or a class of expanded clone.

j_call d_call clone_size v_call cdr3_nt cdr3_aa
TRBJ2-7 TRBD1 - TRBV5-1 TGCGCCAGCAGCTTCCCCCGGGACAGGGAAATCGACGAGCAGTACTTC CASSFPRDREIDEQYF
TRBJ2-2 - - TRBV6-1 TGTGCCAGCAGTTCTTACACCGGGGAGCTGTTTTTT CASSSYTGELFF
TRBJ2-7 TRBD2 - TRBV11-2 TGTGCCAGCAGCGCAGCGGGGGGCGACCGGAACGAGCAGTACTTC CASSAAGGDRNEQYF
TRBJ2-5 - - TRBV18 TGTGCCAGCTCACCGTCCGGGTTTGAGACCCAGTACTTC CASSPSGFETQYF
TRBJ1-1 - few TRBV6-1 TGTGCCAGCACCTCTATGAGAGGCCTGAACACTGAAGCTTTCTTT CASTSMRGLNTEAFF
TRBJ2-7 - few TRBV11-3 TGTGCCAGCAGCTCAGGGTTCGGCGAGCAGTACTTC CASSSGFGEQYF
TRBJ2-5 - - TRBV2 TGTGCCAGCAGTGAGCCGACGGAGAACCAAGAGACCCAGTACTTC CASSEPTENQETQYF
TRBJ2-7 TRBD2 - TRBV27 TGTGCCAGCAGTTTATCTCGCGGGGGAGGGGAGCAGTACTTC CASSLSRGGGEQYF
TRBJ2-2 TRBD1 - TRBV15 TGTGCCACCAGCAGGGACAGGTTAGGAGGGGAGCTGTTTTTT CATSRDRLGGELFF
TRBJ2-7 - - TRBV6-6 TGTGCCAGCAGTTTCCCTGACTCCTCCTACGAGCAGTACTTC CASSFPDSSYEQYF
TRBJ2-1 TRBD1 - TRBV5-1 TGCGCCAGCAGTTGGGGCCCGGGACAGGGTGCGATTGGGGACCAGTTCTTC CASSWGPGQGAIGDQFF
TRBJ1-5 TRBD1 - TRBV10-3 TGTGCCATCAGTCAAGACAGGGGCCAGCCCCAGCATTTT CAISQDRGQPQHF
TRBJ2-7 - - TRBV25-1 TGTGCCAGCGCCCCTGGCTCGCCCTACGAGCAGTACTTC CASAPGSPYEQYF
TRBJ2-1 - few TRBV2 TGTGCCAGCAGCACGGGCGGGATTGACAATGAGCAGTTCTTC CASSTGGIDNEQFF
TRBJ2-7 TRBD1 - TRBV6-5 TGTGCCAGCAGCCCCTTGGGACAGTCCTACGAGCAGTACTTC CASSPLGQSYEQYF
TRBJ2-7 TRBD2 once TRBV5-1 TGCGCCAGCAGCTTGGATCCGACTAGCGGCCTCTACGAGCAGTACTTC CASSLDPTSGLYEQYF
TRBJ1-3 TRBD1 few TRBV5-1 TGCGCCAGCAGCTTCACACCCGGGACAGGGGCCTCTGGAAACACCATATATTTT CASSFTPGTGASGNTIYF
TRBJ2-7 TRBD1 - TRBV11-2 TGTGCCAGCAGCTCTAAGATAGGACAGGGGGCGTACGAGCAGTACTTC CASSSKIGQGAYEQYF
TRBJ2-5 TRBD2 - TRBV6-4 TGTGCCAGCAGTGACGGTAGCGGGAGGATGGAGACCCAGTACTTC CASSDGSGRMETQYF
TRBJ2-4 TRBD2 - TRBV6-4 TGTGCCAGCAACCCGACTAGCGGGAGGGTCGGCAAAAACATTCAGTACTTC CASNPTSGRVGKNIQYF
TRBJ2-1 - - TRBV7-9 TGTGCCAGCAGCTTACAGGGTGAGCAGTTCTTC CASSLQGEQFF
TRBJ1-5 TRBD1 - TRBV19 TGTGCCAGTAGTACAAGGGGGCCCAGCAATCAGCCCCAGCATTTT CASSTRGPSNQPQHF
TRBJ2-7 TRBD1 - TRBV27 TGTGCCAGCAGCCCAAACCGGGACAGATCCTACGAGCAGTACTTC CASSPNRDRSYEQYF
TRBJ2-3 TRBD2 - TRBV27 TGTGCCAGCAGTTACCTCTTGAGTCGGGAGGGCACAGATACGCAGTATTTT CASSYLLSREGTDTQYF
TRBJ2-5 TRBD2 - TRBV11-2 TGTGCCAGCAGCCCCGGGAGCGGGGGCCAAGAGACCCAGTACTTC CASSPGSGGQETQYF
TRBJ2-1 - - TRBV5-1 TGCGCCAGCAGCACAAGCGGAAACTACAATGAGCAGTTCTTC CASSTSGNYNEQFF
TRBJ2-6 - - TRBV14 TGTGCCAGCAGCCAAGTCTTAGGGGGCTCTGGGGCCAACGTCCTGACTTTC CASSQVLGGSGANVLTF
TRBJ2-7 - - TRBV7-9 TGTGCCAGCAGCTTAGGGGTCGGGGGGACAACCGAGCAGTACTTC CASSLGVGGTTEQYF
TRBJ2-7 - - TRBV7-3 TGTGCCAGCAGCTTATACTTAGTCGAGCAGTACTTC CASSLYLVEQYF
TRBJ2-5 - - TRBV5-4 TGTGCCAGCACCTCCCGCGCAGCCGGGGGAGAGACCCAGTACTTC CASTSRAAGGETQYF
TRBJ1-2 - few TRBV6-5 TGTGCCAGCAAGGGGGAAGGCTACACCTTC CASKGEGYTF
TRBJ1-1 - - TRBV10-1 TGCGCCAGCAGTGAGAGCGGGCGGGTGGAAGCTTTCTTT CASSESGRVEAFF
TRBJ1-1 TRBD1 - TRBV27 TGTGCCAGCATCGAACGGACAGGGAACAGGGGAGCTTTCTTT CASIERTGNRGAFF
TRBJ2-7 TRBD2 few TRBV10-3 TGTGCCATCAGTGAGTCGCTTTCACCCGGGACTAGCGGTTACGAGCAGTACTTC CAISESLSPGTSGYEQYF
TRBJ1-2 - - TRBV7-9 TGTGCCCATGTGGACCAGGGGTTTGGCTACACCTTC CAHVDQGFGYTF
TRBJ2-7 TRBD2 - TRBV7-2 TGTGCCAGCAGCTTAGAGGGCGGGAGATCCCCCTACGAGCAGTACTTC CASSLEGGRSPYEQYF
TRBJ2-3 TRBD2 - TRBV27 TGTGCCAGCAGTTTAAGTTTGCCGGGAGGGCCCACAGATACGCAGTATTTT CASSLSLPGGPTDTQYF
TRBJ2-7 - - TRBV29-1 TGCAGCGGCAAAGAAGGGGGCGAGCAGTACTTC CSGKEGGEQYF
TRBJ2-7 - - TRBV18 TGTGCCAGCTCACCAAACGGGTCTATCCTAGAGCAGTACTTC CASSPNGSILEQYF
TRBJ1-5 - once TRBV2 TGTGCCAGCAGTGCGTCCCGAGGGGGTAATCAGCCCCAGCATTTT CASSASRGGNQPQHF
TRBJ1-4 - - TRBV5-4 TGTGCCAGCAGCTCCCGATCTTACTATAATAATGAAAAACTGTTTTTT CASSSRSYYNNEKLFF
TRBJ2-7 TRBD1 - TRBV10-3 TGTGCCATCAAGGGACAGGGAATGGCCTACGAGCAGTACTTC CAIKGQGMAYEQYF
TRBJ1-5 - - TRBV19 TGTGCCAGTAGTCACTGGGGCCCAAATCAGCCCCAGCATTTT CASSHWGPNQPQHF
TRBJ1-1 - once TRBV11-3 TGTGCCAGCAGCTTAGAACAGACGAACACTGAAGCTTTCTTT CASSLEQTNTEAFF